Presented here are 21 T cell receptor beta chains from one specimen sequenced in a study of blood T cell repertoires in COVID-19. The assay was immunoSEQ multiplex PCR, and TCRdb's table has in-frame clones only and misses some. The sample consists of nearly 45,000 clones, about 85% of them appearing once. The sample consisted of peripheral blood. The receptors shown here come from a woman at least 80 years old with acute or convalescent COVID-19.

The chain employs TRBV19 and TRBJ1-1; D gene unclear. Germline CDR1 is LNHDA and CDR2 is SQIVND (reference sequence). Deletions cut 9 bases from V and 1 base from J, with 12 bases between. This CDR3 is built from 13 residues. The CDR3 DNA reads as TGTGCCAGCTTCGTAACTGGGAACACTGAAGCTTTCTTT. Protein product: CASFVTGNTEAFF.

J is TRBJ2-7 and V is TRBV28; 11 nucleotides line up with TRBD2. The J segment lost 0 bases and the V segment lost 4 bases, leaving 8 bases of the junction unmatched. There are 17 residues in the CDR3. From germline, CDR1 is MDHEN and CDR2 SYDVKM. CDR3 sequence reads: CASSSVGLAGSSYEQYF. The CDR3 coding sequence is TGTGCCAGCAGTTCCGTAGGACTAGCGGGTAGCTCCTACGAGCAGTACTTC.

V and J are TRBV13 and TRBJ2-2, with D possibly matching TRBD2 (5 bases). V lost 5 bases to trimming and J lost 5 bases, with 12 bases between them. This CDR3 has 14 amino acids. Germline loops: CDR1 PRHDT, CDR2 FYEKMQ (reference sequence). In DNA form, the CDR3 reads TGTGCCAGCAGCCTTGGACTCCATACCGGGGAGCTGTTTTTT. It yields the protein CASSLGLHTGELFF.

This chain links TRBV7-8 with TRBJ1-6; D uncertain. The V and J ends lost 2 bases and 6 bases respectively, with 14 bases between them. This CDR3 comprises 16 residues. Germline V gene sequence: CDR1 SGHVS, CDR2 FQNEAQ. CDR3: CASSLSPGSGNSPLHF. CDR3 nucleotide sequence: TGTGCCAGCAGCTTATCTCCGGGATCCGGTAATTCACCCCTCCACTTT. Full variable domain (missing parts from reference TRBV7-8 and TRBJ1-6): GAGVSQSPRYKVAKRGQDVALRCDPISGHVSLFWYQQALGQGPEFLTYFQNEAQLDKSGLPSDRFFAERPEGSVSTLKIQRTQQEDSAVYLCASSLSPGSGNSPLHFGNGTRLTVT.

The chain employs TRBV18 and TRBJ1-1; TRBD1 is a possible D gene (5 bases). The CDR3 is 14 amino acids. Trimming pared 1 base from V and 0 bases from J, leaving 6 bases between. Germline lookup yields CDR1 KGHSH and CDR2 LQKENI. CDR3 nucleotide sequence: TGTGCCAGCTCACCACAGGGGTTGAACACTGAAGCTTTCTTT. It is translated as CASSPQGLNTEAFF.

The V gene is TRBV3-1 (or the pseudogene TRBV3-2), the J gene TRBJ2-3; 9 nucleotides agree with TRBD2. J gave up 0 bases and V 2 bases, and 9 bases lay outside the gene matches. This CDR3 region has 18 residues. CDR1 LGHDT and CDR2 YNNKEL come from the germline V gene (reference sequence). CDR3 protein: CASSQMGAGGTSTDTQYF. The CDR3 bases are TGTGCCAGCAGCCAAATGGGAGCGGGAGGTACTAGCACAGATACGCAGTATTTT.

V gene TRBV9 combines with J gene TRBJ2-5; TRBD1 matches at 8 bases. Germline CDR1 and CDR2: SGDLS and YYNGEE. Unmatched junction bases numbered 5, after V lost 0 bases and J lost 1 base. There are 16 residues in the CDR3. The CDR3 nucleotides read TGTGCCAGCAGCGTAGGCAGGGGGCTGATCCAAGAGACCCAGTACTTC. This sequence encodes CASSVGRGLIQETQYF.

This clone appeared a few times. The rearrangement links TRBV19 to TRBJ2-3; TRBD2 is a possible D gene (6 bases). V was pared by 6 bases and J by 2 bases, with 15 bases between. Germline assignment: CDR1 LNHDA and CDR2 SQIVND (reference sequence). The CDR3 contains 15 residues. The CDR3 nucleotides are TGTGCCAGTAGGGGGGGAGGATCCAACACAGATACGCAGTATTTT. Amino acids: CASRGGGSNTDTQYF.

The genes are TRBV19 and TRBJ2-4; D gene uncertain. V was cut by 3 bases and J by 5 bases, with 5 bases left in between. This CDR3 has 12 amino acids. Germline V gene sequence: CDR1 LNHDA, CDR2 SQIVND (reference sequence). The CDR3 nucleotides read TGTGCCAGTAGTATCCGGGAAAACATTCAGTACTTC. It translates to CASSIRENIQYF.

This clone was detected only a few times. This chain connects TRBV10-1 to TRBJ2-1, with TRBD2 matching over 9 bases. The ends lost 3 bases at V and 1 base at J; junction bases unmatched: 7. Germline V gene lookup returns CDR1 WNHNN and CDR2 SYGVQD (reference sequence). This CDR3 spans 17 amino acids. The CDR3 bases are TGCGCCAGCAGTGAATTAGCGGGAGTGGGTTCCTACAATGAGCAGTTCTTC. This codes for CASSELAGVGSYNEQFF.

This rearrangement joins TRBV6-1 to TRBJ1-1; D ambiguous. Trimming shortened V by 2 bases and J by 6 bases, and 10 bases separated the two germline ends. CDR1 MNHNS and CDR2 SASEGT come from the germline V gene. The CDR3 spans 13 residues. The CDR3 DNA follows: TGTGCCAGCAGTGAATGGTCCGGGGCTGAAGCTTTCTTT. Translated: CASSEWSGAEAFF.

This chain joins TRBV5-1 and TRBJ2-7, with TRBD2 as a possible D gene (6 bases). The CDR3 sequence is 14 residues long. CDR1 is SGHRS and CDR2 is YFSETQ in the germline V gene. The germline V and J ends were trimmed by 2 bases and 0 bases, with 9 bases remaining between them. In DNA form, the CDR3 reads TGCGCCAGCAGCTTCGACGGGAGCTCCTACGAGCAGTACTTC. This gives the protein CASSFDGSSYEQYF.

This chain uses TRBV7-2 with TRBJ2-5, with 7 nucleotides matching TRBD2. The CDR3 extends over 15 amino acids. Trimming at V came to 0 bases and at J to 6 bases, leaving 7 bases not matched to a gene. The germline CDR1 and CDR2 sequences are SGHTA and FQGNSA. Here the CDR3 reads CASSLAPGRVKTQYF. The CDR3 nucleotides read TGTGCCAGCAGCTTAGCCCCAGGGAGGGTGAAGACCCAGTACTTC.

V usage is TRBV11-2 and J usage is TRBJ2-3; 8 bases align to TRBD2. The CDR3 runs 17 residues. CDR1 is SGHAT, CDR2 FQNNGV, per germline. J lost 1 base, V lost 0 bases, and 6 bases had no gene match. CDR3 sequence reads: CASSLDAAGGGTDTQYF. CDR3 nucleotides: TGTGCCAGCAGCTTAGATGCGGCGGGAGGAGGCACAGATACGCAGTATTTT.

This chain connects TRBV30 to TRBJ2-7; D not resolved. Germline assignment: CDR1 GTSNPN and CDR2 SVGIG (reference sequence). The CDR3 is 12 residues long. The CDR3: CAVSEYTYEQYF. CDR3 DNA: TGTGCGGTCAGCGAGTACACTTACGAGCAGTACTTC. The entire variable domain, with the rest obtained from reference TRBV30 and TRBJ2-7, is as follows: SQTIHQWPATLVQPVGSPLSLECTVEGTSNPNLYWYRQAAGRGLQLLFYSVGIGQISSEVPQNLSASRPQDRQFILSSKKLLLSDSGFYLCAVSEYTYEQYFGPGTRLTVT.

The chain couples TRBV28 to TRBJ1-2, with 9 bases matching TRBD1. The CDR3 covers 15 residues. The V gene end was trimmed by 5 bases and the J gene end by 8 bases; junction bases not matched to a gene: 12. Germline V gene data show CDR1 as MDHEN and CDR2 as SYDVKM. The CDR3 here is CASSGGRDRVWGYTF. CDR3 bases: TGTGCCAGCAGTGGGGGCCGGGACAGGGTCTGGGGCTACACCTTC.

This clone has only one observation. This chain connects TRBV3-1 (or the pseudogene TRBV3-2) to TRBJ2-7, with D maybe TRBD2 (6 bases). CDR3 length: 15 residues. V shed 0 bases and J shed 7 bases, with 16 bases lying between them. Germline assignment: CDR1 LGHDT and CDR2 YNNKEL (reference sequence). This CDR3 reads CASSQDRVGAGEQYF. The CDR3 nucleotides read TGTGCCAGCAGCCAAGATCGAGTGGGAGCGGGTGAGCAGTACTTC.

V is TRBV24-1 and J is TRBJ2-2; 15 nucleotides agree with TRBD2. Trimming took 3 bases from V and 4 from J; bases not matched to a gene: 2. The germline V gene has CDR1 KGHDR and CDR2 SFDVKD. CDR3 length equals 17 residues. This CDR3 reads CATSDRTSGRATGELFF. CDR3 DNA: TGTGCCACCAGTGATCGGACTAGCGGGAGGGCCACCGGGGAGCTGTTTTTT.

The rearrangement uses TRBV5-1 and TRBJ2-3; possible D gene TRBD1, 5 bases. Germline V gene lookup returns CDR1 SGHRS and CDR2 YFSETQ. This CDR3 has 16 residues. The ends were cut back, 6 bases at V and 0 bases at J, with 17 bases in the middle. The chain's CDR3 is CASNPIPGPSTDTQYF. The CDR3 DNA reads TGCGCCAGCAACCCGATCCCAGGGCCTAGCACAGATACGCAGTATTTT.

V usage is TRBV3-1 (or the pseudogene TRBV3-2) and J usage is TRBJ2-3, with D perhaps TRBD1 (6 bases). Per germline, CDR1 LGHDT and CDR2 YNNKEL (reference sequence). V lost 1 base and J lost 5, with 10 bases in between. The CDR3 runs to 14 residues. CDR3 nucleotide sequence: TGTGCCAGCAGCCAAGTGCCAGGGGTAGATACGCAGTATTTT. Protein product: CASSQVPGVDTQYF.

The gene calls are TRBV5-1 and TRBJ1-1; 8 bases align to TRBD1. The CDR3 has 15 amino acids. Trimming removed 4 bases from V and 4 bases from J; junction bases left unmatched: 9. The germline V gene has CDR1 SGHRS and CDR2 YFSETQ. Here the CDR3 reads CASSITQGAPTEAFF. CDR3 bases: TGCGCCAGCAGCATCACCCAGGGGGCTCCCACTGAAGCTTTCTTT.